These 32 T cell receptor beta chains share one sample of origin, sequenced in a study of post-analysis software for immune sequencing data. General study findings and limits: Among 5 or 6 TRBV segments more frequent in patients than controls were TRBV5-6, TRBV5-1 and TRBV20-1.

No antigen is known for these receptors. cDNA libraries for TCR beta contained unique molecular identifiers. One entry per CDR3 protein, called by TCRdb with MiXCR from the PCR reads. The data contain approximately 730,000 distinct CDR3 sequences, around 45% of them singletons. The sample taken for sequencing was blood. Source of these receptors: a girl between 5 and 17 years old with multiple sclerosis.

The chain uses TRBV29-1 and TRBJ2-1; maybe TRBD2 (5 bases). The CDR3 loop spans 11 amino acids. Germline V gives CDR1 SQVTM, CDR2 ANQGSEA. The V end was cut by 4 bases, the J end by 4 bases, with 5 bases between. CDR3 DNA: TGCAGCGTTGGGACTTACAATGAGCAGTTCTTC. It yields the protein CSVGTYNEQFF.

The CDR3 protein is CASSLGPKNYNEQFF. The DNA of the CDR3 is TGTGCCAGCAGCTTAGGTCCAAAGAACTACAATGAGCAGTTCTTC. The chain carries TRBV7-6 and TRBJ2-1; D not certain. The CDR3 is 15 amino acids. Trimming pared 1 base from V and 3 bases from J, leaving 10 bases between. Per the germline V gene, CDR1 is SGHVS and CDR2 is FNYEAQ.

The chain carries TRBV6-2 or TRBV6-3 and TRBJ1-5, with TRBD1 matching 7 bases. Germline V gene data show CDR1 as MNHEY and CDR2 as SVGEGT. J gave up 4 bases and V 0 bases, and 3 bases lay outside the gene matches. The length of the CDR3 is 15 residues. CDR3 DNA: TGTGCCAGCAGTTACTCGCGACAGGGAAATCAGCCCCAGCATTTT. Translating gives CASSYSRQGNQPQHF.

This clonotype has a handful of counts. The CDR3, as DNA: TGTGCCAGCAGCTTAGCGTACCCGAGGGGGAGGCCTGAAGCTTTCTTT. Translated, it gives CASSLAYPRGRPEAFF. The chain is built from TRBV7-9 and TRBJ1-1; weak D call: TRBD1 (6 bases). The length of the CDR3 is 16 residues. V was trimmed by 0 bases and J by 6 bases, leaving 17 bases between them. Germline loops: CDR1 SEHNR, CDR2 FQNEAQ (reference sequence).

Only a few counts were recorded for this clonotype. The gene calls are TRBV20-1 and TRBJ2-1, with 8 bases that match TRBD2. CDR3 length: 11 amino acids. V shed 6 bases, J shed 11 bases, and the junction held 6 bases outside the gene matches. Germline CDR1 and CDR2: DFQATT and SNEGSKA (reference sequence). CDR3 nucleotide sequence: TGCAGTGCACCCAGCGGGGGACAGCAGTTCTTC. This translates into CSAPSGGQQFF.

This clonotype came up a few times. The rearrangement uses TRBV5-1 and TRBJ1-5; 7 nucleotides agree with TRBD1. Trimming took 4 bases from V and 2 from J; bases not matched to a gene: 6. This CDR3 comprises 15 residues. Germline values: CDR1 SGHRS, CDR2 YFSETQ. The CDR3 sequence: CASSPGTEGNQPQHF. Written as DNA, the CDR3 is TGCGCCAGCAGCCCGGGGACAGAGGGCAATCAGCCCCAGCATTTT.

This clonotype was counted between two and nine times. This chain connects TRBV7-2 to TRBJ1-1; 9 positions match TRBD1. Germline-derived CDR1 and CDR2 are SGHTA and FQGNSA. J gave up 7 bases and V 6 bases, and 24 bases lay outside the gene matches. The CDR3 length is 19 residues. DNA for the CDR3: TGTGCCAGCAGAAGGGTATCGGCCTCCCGGACAGGGGATCAGAGTGAAGCTTTCTTT. This encodes CASRRVSASRTGDQSEAFF.

V and J are TRBV2 and TRBJ2-1; D perhaps matches TRBD2 (6 bases). V gave up 5 bases and J gave up 6 bases, with 11 bases separating them. This CDR3 region has 13 residues. Germline loops: CDR1 SNHLY, CDR2 FYNNEI. The CDR3 DNA is TGTGCCAGCAGTACTGGGACTTTCAATGAGCAGTTCTTC. Translating gives CASSTGTFNEQFF.

The chain joins TRBV14 to TRBJ2-5; a weak D match, TRBD2 (5 bases). V was trimmed by 0 bases and J by 1 base, leaving 15 bases between them. The CDR3 consists of 17 residues. Germline CDR1 and CDR2: SGHDN and FVKESK. CDR3: CASSQDWSDGLQETQYF. The DNA for the CDR3 is TGTGCCAGCAGCCAAGATTGGTCGGACGGACTCCAAGAGACCCAGTACTTC.

The chain carries TRBV12-3 or TRBV12-4 and TRBJ2-7; D gene ambiguous. Trimming left V 4 bases short and J 6 bases short, with 10 bases between. The length of the CDR3 is 12 residues. The CDR3 protein is CASSSGRPEQYF. Here the CDR3 DNA reads TGTGCCAGCAGTTCAGGTAGACCCGAGCAGTACTTC.

V usage is TRBV4-2 and J usage is TRBJ2-7; 7 bases agree with TRBD2. The CDR3 consists of 16 residues. The V segment lost 5 bases and the J segment 3 bases; nucleotides outside the gene matches: 13. In germline, CDR1 is LGHNA, CDR2 YNFKEQ. In nucleotides, the CDR3 is TGTGCCAGCAGCAGAGAACGGGGACGGGAGGTCTACGAGCAGTACTTC. This sequence encodes CASSRERGREVYEQYF.

The chain couples TRBV7-9 to TRBJ2-1, with D unresolved. This CDR3 comprises 16 residues. Germline CDR1 is SEHNR and CDR2 is FQNEAQ (reference sequence). With 4 bases removed from V and 4 bases from J, the gap between germline ends came to 17 bases. DNA for the CDR3: TGTGCCAGCAGCTCTCTTGAAGTTTTCCTGTACAATGAGCAGTTCTTC. This gives the protein CASSSLEVFLYNEQFF. Combining the CDR3 with reference TRBV7-9 and TRBJ2-1 gives the whole variable domain DTGVSQNPRHKITKRGQNVTFRCDPISEHNRLYWYRQTLGQGPEFLTYFQNEAQLEKSRLLSDRFSAERPKGSFSTLEIQRTEQGDSAMYLCASSSLEVFLYNEQFFGPGTRLTVL.

This clonotype was seen only a few times. The chain recombines TRBV5-1 with TRBJ2-4; weak D call: TRBD1 (5 bases). Germline CDR1 SGHRS, CDR2 YFSETQ. V lost 2 bases, J lost 6 bases, and 12 bases lay in between. This CDR3 spans 14 amino acids. CDR3 coding DNA: TGCGCCAGCAGCTTAAGGGGTGAACCAAACATTCAGTACTTC. Protein product: CASSLRGEPNIQYF. Supplemented by reference TRBV5-1 and TRBJ2-4, the full variable domain reads KAGVTQTPRYLIKTRGQQVTLSCSPISGHRSVSWYQQTPGQGLQFLFEYFSETQRNKGNFPGRFSGRQFSNSRSEMNVSTLELGDSALYLCASSLRGEPNIQYFGAGTRLSVL.

The chain has TRBV18 and TRBJ2-5; D perhaps matches TRBD2 (5 bases). The V and J ends lost 1 base and 2 bases respectively, with 11 bases between them. CDR3 length: 15 amino acids. Germline-derived CDR1 and CDR2 are KGHSH and LQKENI. The CDR3 DNA reads TGTGCCAGCTCACCACAAAACGGGGTACAAGAGACCCAGTACTTC. This encodes CASSPQNGVQETQYF.

The rearrangement links TRBV11-2 to TRBJ2-1, with 7 bases fitting TRBD2. Per germline, CDR1 SGHAT and CDR2 FQNNGV. The V gene end was trimmed by 1 base and the J gene end by 8 bases; junction bases not matched to a gene: 11. The length of the CDR3 is 16 residues. The CDR3 DNA reads as TGTGCCAGCAGCTTAGGTGAGACTAGCTATTTGGATGAGCAGTTCTTC. It is translated as CASSLGETSYLDEQFF.

This clonotype came up a few times. The rearrangement joins TRBV7-9 to TRBJ1-2, with no clear D. The germline V and J ends were trimmed by 0 bases and 6 bases, with 17 bases remaining between them. The CDR3 has 16 residues. Per germline, CDR1 SEHNR and CDR2 FQNEAQ (reference sequence). CDR3 bases: TGTGCCAGCAGCTTAGCGATCGGGTCTGCTTGGGATGGCTACACCTTC. This encodes CASSLAIGSAWDGYTF.

This clonotype was counted once. At one of its ends the junction is not consistent with the germline gene, which may arise from a read error. The chain employs TRBV12-3 or TRBV12-4 and TRBJ2-4; no definite D call. The CDR3 extends over 15 amino acids. The CDR3 nucleotides read TGTGCCAGCAGTTTAGCCAGGCCAGGCTGGATGGTTACTGACTTC. Amino acids: CASSLARPGWMVTDF.

This rearrangement joins TRBV6-2 or TRBV6-3 to TRBJ2-5; 8 bases are shared with TRBD1. The closer fit of TRBJ2-7 to the DNA end suggests the J call may be wrong. CDR3 length: 14 amino acids. Germline values: CDR1 MNHEY, CDR2 SVGEGT. As DNA, the CDR3 is TGTGCCAGCCAGTGGCAGGGGGCCCTAGACGAGCAGTACTTC. This encodes CASQWQGALDEQYF.

This clonotype has more than one count but fewer than ten. The chain's CDR3 is CASSLGGDGSTDTQYF. CDR3 DNA: TGTGCCAGCAGCTTAGGTGGAGATGGCAGCACAGATACGCAGTATTTT. This chain uses TRBV7-9 with TRBJ2-3, with no clear D. This CDR3 is 16 amino acids long. Germline V lookup: CDR1 SEHNR, CDR2 FQNEAQ (reference sequence). The germline V and J ends were trimmed by 1 base and 0 bases, with 11 bases remaining between them.

The chain joins TRBV2 to TRBJ2-7; D gene unclear. In germline, CDR1 is SNHLY, CDR2 FYNNEI. This CDR3 contains 10 residues. Trimming pared 3 bases from V and 12 bases from J, leaving 9 bases between. The CDR3 nucleotides are TGTGCCAGCAGTGACCCTAATCCGTACTTC. Translated, it gives CASSDPNPYF.

The CDR3 nucleotides read TGTGCTAGTGCCCTAGGGGGGACTACCTACGAGCAGTACTTC. Amino acids: CASALGGTTYEQYF. V gene TRBV12-5 combines with J gene TRBJ2-7; a weak D match, TRBD2 (7 bases). The V end lost 7 bases, the J end lost 2 bases, and 15 bases lay between the germline ends. Looked up from germline, CDR1 is LGHNT and CDR2 is FRNRAP. This CDR3 spans 14 amino acids.

V usage is TRBV20-1 and J usage is TRBJ2-4, with D perhaps matching TRBD2 (6 bases). The length of the CDR3 is 13 residues. Deletions cut 3 bases from V and 1 base from J, with 7 bases between. Per germline, CDR1 DFQATT and CDR2 SNEGSKA (reference sequence). CDR3 region: CSASGGAKNIQYF. CDR3 DNA: TGCAGTGCTAGTGGAGGGGCCAAAAACATTCAGTACTTC.

This clonotype was seen a handful of times. The V call is TRBV4-2, the J call TRBJ1-5, with D perhaps TRBD1 (6 bases). Germline lookup yields CDR1 LGHNA and CDR2 YNFKEQ. Trimming pared 3 bases from V and 5 bases from J, leaving 14 bases between. The CDR3 is 15 residues long. In DNA, the CDR3 is TGTGCCAGCAGCCAGGGCAGGGGAATTGATCAGCCCCAGCATTTT. Translated, it gives CASSQGRGIDQPQHF.

The chain uses TRBV6-5 and TRBJ2-1; D is perhaps TRBD2 (5 bases). Between the trimmed V and J ends, which lost 5 bases and 1 base, there was a span of 12 bases. The germline CDR1 and CDR2 sequences are MNHEY and SVGAGI. The CDR3 consists of 15 residues. The CDR3 region is CASSDVAPSYNEQFF. DNA of the CDR3: TGTGCCAGCAGTGACGTAGCGCCTTCCTACAATGAGCAGTTCTTC.

Remarks on this clonotype: One junction end disagrees with the germline gene, perhaps due to a read error. The rearrangement joins TRBV28 to TRBJ2-5, with 9 bases that match TRBD1. The CDR3 runs to 14 residues. Germline V gene data show CDR1 as MDHEN and CDR2 as SYDVKM. Here the CDR3 reads CAGSLDRGWETQYF. CDR3 nucleotide sequence: TGTGCCGGCAGTTTGGACAGGGGATGGGAGACCCAGTACTTC.

A few counts support this clonotype. The V gene is TRBV7-2, the J gene TRBJ2-3; D remains ambiguous. The CDR3 length is 12 residues. The ends were cut back, 7 bases at V and 3 bases at J, with 8 bases in the middle. Germline CDR1 reads SGHTA; CDR2 reads FQGNSA. The CDR3 nucleotides are TGTGCCAGCAACTACAATACAGATACGCAGTATTTT. Encoded protein: CASNYNTDTQYF.

CDR3: CASSLGIQGELLTEAFF. The CDR3 coding sequence is TGCGCCAGCAGCTTGGGTATACAGGGGGAACTACTCACTGAAGCTTTCTTT. The rearrangement joins TRBV5-1 to TRBJ1-1; 8 bases align to TRBD1. Germline CDR1 is SGHRS and CDR2 is YFSETQ. This CDR3 region has 17 residues. Germline trimming cut 0 bases from V and 4 bases from J; bases unmatched to any gene: 11.

There are a few counts of this clonotype. J is TRBJ2-3 and V is TRBV7-3; 7 bases match TRBD2. The CDR3 length is 14 residues. V dropped 1 base and J dropped 5; count of bases not matched to a gene: 3. Germline-derived CDR1 and CDR2 are SGHTA and FQGTGA. CDR3 residues: CASSLSGGGDTQYF. The CDR3 bases are TGTGCCAGCAGCTTAAGCGGCGGGGGAGATACGCAGTATTTT.

This clonotype turned up a few times. The V and J genes are TRBV19 and TRBJ1-5; the D gene is possibly TRBD1 (6 bases). Trimming removed 7 bases from V and 4 bases from J, with 17 bases in between. The germline gives CDR1 LNHDA, CDR2 SQIVND (reference sequence). The CDR3 spans 15 residues. The CDR3 protein is CASKERQVGNQPQHF. DNA for the CDR3: TGTGCCAGTAAGGAGCGACAGGTGGGGAATCAGCCCCAGCATTTT.

The rearrangement joins TRBV20-1 to TRBJ2-5, with 10 bases fitting TRBD2. Germline V gene sequence: CDR1 DFQATT, CDR2 SNEGSKA (reference sequence). The CDR3 totals 16 residues. The J segment lost 3 bases and the V segment lost 1 base, leaving 8 bases of the junction unmatched. The CDR3 bases are TGCAGTGCTAGAGTGGGGACTAGCGCATCCAAAGAGACCCAGTACTTC. This translates into CSARVGTSASKETQYF.

This clonotype turned up a few times. This chain links TRBV7-8 with TRBJ2-3, with D maybe TRBD2 (6 bases). Germline V gene sequence: CDR1 SGHVS, CDR2 FQNEAQ. Trimming pared 9 bases from V and 8 bases from J, leaving 15 bases between. This CDR3 is 12 amino acids long. CDR3 DNA: TGTGCCAGTAGCATGGGGGGAGGTACGCAGTATTTT. Translating gives CASSMGGGTQYF.

This clonotype was detected only a few times. The chain carries TRBV27 and TRBJ2-3; D uncertain. In germline, CDR1 is MNHEY, CDR2 SMNVEV (reference sequence). This CDR3 contains 13 residues. Trimming left V 3 bases short and J 5 bases short, with 9 bases between. DNA for the CDR3: TGTGCCAGCAGTTTCATCGGAATAGATACGCAGTATTTT. This encodes CASSFIGIDTQYF.